This paragraph covers one T cell receptor beta chain sequence. Losses at the gene ends were 6 bases for V and 2 bases for J; bases not matched to a gene: 4. CDR3 size: 15 residues. The germline V gene encodes CDR1 SGHTA and CDR2 FQGTGA. This entry belongs to a study of blood T cell repertoires in COVID-19. The overall study: Italy, Spain and the United States were the sources of the convalescent and acute COVID-19 samples. Sample material is recorded as cDNA or gDNA derived from T cells, B-cell-depleted T cells, or PBMCs.

Per the original data handling: Nucleated cell number was recorded as an estimate derived from reference gene primer amplification. Generated by immunoSEQ multiplex PCR, the TCRdb table keeps only in-frame clones and is missing some. The DNA was the basis for D and trimming; V, J and clone size are from that table. This sample yields about 110,000 clones, of which around 86% are seen a single time; roughly 37% belongs to the top ten. The sample consisted of peripheral blood. This TCR came from a man of 80 years or more with acute or convalescent COVID-19. V and J are TRBV7-3 and TRBJ2-2; TRBD2 matches at 9 bases. The CDR3 sequence is CASRHSGSNTGELFF. The CDR3 DNA reads as TGTGCCAGCAGACATAGCGGGAGTAACACCGGGGAGCTGTTTTTT.